The sequence of this TCR beta chain was determined in a study of blood T cell repertoires in COVID-19. Sequencing used immunoSEQ multiplex PCR; TCRdb keeps in-frame clones, though not all of them. The sample consists of approximately 140,000 clones, more than 80% of them appearing once. The CDR3 spans 13 residues. The germline V and J ends were trimmed by 5 bases and 6 bases, with 11 bases remaining between them. The sequenced sample was peripheral blood. The rearrangement links TRBV12-3 or TRBV12-4 to TRBJ2-1; D not resolved. This sequence was found in a man in his 70s with acute or convalescent COVID-19. CDR3: CASSMEYLNEQFF. As DNA, the CDR3 is TGTGCCAGCAGTATGGAGTACCTCAATGAGCAGTTCTTC.